This T cell receptor (beta chain) was recovered during a study of ipilimumab plus nivolumab after autologous stem cell transplantation. Study overall: Median doses per patient: four or five ipilimumab, under 10 nivolumab.

This clone was seen only a few times. The CDR3 runs 18 residues. Germline V CDR1 and CDR2: MDHEN, SYDVKM. With 2 bases clipped from V and 1 base from J, the junction kept 12 bases outside the gene matches. Profiled with immunoSEQ multiplex PCR; TCRdb holds only in-frame clones, not every one. The profile shows around 12,000 clones, approximately 68% of them singletons. V gene TRBV28 combines with J gene TRBJ2-3; 7 bases fit TRBD2. The starting material was PBMCs, obtained in a trial of ipilimumab plus nivolumab as post-transplant consolidation. The TCR originated in a male donor with multiple myeloma. CDR3 sequence reads: CASSLDGPRLAGTDTQYF. As DNA, the CDR3 is TGTGCCAGCAGTTTAGATGGCCCTCGGCTAGCGGGCACAGATACGCAGTATTTT.